These 4 T cell receptor beta chains came from one sample sequenced in a study of T cell clonotyping in hematopoietic cell transplantation. Time point meaning: recipient sample about 28 days before transplant, after cytoreduction. Method: immunoSEQ multiplex PCR; TCRdb's copy keeps in-frame clones and lacks some. The data contain about 10,000 clones, around 87% of them singletons. The input for sequencing was peripheral blood mononuclear cells, taken before stem cell transplant. These TCRs come from a woman aged 45-60 years with chronic myeloid leukemia. Some clones in this sample may be carry-over from other donors' samples.

This rearrangement joins TRBV2 to TRBJ2-3, with D perhaps being TRBD1 or TRBD2 (5 bases each). CDR1 and CDR2 from the germline V gene are SNHLY and FYNNEI. Trimming took off 5 bases at V and 5 bases at J, with 17 bases between the two ends. CDR3 size: 15 residues. CDR3: CASSFYALGEDTQYF. In DNA, the CDR3 is TGTGCCAGCAGTTTCTACGCACTGGGGGAAGATACGCAGTATTTT.

In its sample, this clone was seen a few times. The gene calls are TRBV14 and TRBJ1-1; D gene ambiguous. CDR3 length: 14 amino acids. V gave up 4 bases and J gave up 4 bases, with 13 bases separating them. Germline V CDR1 and CDR2: SGHDN, FVKESK. CDR3 region: CASSPAKGFTEAFF. The CDR3 DNA follows: TGTGCCAGCAGCCCCGCCAAGGGTTTCACTGAAGCTTTCTTT.

The genes are TRBV14 and TRBJ2-1; D is undetermined. The V and J ends lost 2 bases and 0 bases respectively, with 2 bases between them. Germline V gene lookup returns CDR1 SGHDN and CDR2 FVKESK. The CDR3 totals 13 residues. CDR3 loop: CASSQNSYNEQFF. DNA of the CDR3: TGTGCCAGCAGCCAAAACTCCTACAATGAGCAGTTCTTC.

The sample holds one count of this clone. The chain links TRBV10-1 to TRBJ2-3; 9 nucleotides agree with TRBD1. This CDR3 is built from 14 residues. CDR1 and CDR2 from the germline V gene are WNHNN and SYGVQD (reference sequence). J was trimmed by 5 bases and V by 6 bases; bases with no gene match: 6. The CDR3: CASSRTGAGDTQYF. CDR3 sequence (DNA): TGCGCCAGCAGCAGGACAGGGGCGGGAGATACGCAGTATTTT.